What follows are 27 T cell receptor beta chains derived from one specimen sequenced in a study of T cells in Graves' hyperthyroidism and ophthalmopathy (dated by TCRdb to about 2019). Library preparation employed multiplex PCR. Instrument used: Illumina HiSeq 2000. The TCR beta CDR3 regions were amplified from RNA transcripts. The TCR CDR3 was subjected to a first round of RT-PCR using the HTBI primer set and the Qiagen OneStep RT-PCR kit. TCRdb reworked the public reads: Q25 trimming with fastp, MiXCR clone assembly, productive beta chains retained. For every CDR3 protein sequence, its rows merge into one entry that carries the most common genes and DNA. The sample yields hundreds of thousands of distinct CDR3 sequences; less than 20% were counted once. The ten most abundant clones make up about half of the sample. Sequenced input: blood. These receptors all come from a man aged 35 to 55 with Graves' ophthalmopathy.

The V and J genes are TRBV5-1 and TRBJ2-7, with TRBD1 identical over 9 bases. This CDR3 spans 15 amino acids. From germline, CDR1 is SGHRS and CDR2 YFSETQ. Trimming removed 6 bases from V and 0 bases from J; junction bases left unmatched: 7. DNA of the CDR3: TGCGCCAGCAAATCCACAGGGGGCATCTCCTACGAGCAGTACTTC. This gives the protein CASKSTGGISYEQYF.

This clonotype turned up a few times. V and J are TRBV9 and TRBJ2-1, with D possibly matching TRBD2 (7 bases). Germline CDR1 SGDLS, CDR2 YYNGEE. Trimming left V 0 bases short and J 5 bases short, with 18 bases between. CDR3 length equals 17 residues. CDR3 loop: CASSVGGGLGAHNEQFF. CDR3 DNA: TGTGCCAGCAGCGTAGGGGGGGGGCTAGGGGCTCACAATGAGCAGTTCTTC.

The rearrangement links TRBV7-9 to TRBJ2-7; D tentatively fits TRBD1 or TRBD2 (5 bases each). V lost 4 bases to trimming and J lost 5 bases, with 12 bases between them. There are 13 residues in the CDR3. CDR1 is SEHNR, CDR2 FQNEAQ, per germline (reference sequence). The DNA of the CDR3 is TGTGCCAGCAGCTCAGGGCGACTACACGAGCAGTACTTC. Its protein product is CASSSGRLHEQYF.

The chain is built from TRBV20-1 and TRBJ2-1; TRBD2 aligns across 9 bases. Germline V CDR1 and CDR2: DFQATT, SNEGSKA (reference sequence). V shed 0 bases and J 9 bases; nucleotides not matched to a gene: 15. The CDR3 is made up of 17 amino acids. The CDR3 sequence: CSARDFSNSGGFSEQFF. The CDR3 coding sequence is TGCAGTGCTAGAGATTTTAGTAATAGCGGGGGCTTTAGTGAGCAGTTCTTC.

CDR3 sequence (DNA): TGTGCCATCAGTGAGTCAGATAGGACAGGGGGCTCTCGATCACCCCTCCACTTT. This sequence encodes CAISESDRTGGSRSPLHF. The chain combines TRBV10-3 with TRBJ1-6; 11 positions match TRBD1. The germline CDR1 and CDR2 sequences are ENHRY and SYGVKD. Losses at the gene ends were 0 bases for V and 10 bases for J; bases not matched to a gene: 11. CDR3 length equals 18 residues.

This chain uses TRBV4-2 with TRBJ1-6, with 9 bases lining up with TRBD1. Germline V gene lookup returns CDR1 LGHNA and CDR2 YNFKEQ. The CDR3 is 15 amino acids. V lost 6 bases to trimming and J lost 5 bases; unmatched junction nucleotides: 5. The CDR3 reads CASSRDRGNNSPLHF. As DNA, the CDR3 is TGTGCCAGCAGTCGAGACAGGGGGAATAATTCACCCCTCCACTTT.

This clonotype occurred a few times. The rearrangement links TRBV3-1 to TRBJ1-3, with a tentative D call TRBD1 (6 bases). The CDR3 sequence is 15 residues long. Germline V gene lookup returns CDR1 LGHDT and CDR2 YNNKEL (reference sequence). Trimming cost V 4 bases and J 0 bases, with 10 bases left between them. CDR3 coding DNA: TGTGCCAGCAGCCTTGACAGGACCTCTGGAAACACCATATATTTT. The encoded protein is CASSLDRTSGNTIYF.

There are a few counts of this clonotype. The genes are TRBV19 and TRBJ1-5; possibly TRBD1 for D (5 bases). With 1 base removed from V and 5 bases from J, the gap between germline ends came to 15 bases. Germline V gives CDR1 LNHDA, CDR2 SQIVND (reference sequence). The CDR3 has 16 amino acids. CDR3 loop: CASSIVWAGMDQPQHF. Written as DNA, the CDR3 is TGTGCCAGTAGTATAGTTTGGGCAGGGATGGATCAGCCCCAGCATTTT.

In DNA form, the CDR3 reads TGCAGTGCTAGAGGGGCCAGCTACAATGAGCAGTTCTTC. This translates into CSARGASYNEQFF. The chain couples TRBV20-1 to TRBJ2-1, with D unresolved. The CDR3 loop spans 13 amino acids. V lost 1 base to trimming and J lost 3 bases, with 7 bases between them. Germline V gene data show CDR1 as DFQATT and CDR2 as SNEGSKA (reference sequence).

This chain joins TRBV13 and TRBJ2-7; D perhaps matches TRBD1 (5 bases). Trimming shortened V by 0 bases and J by 3 bases, and 9 bases separated the two germline ends. Germline loops: CDR1 PRHDT, CDR2 FYEKMQ (reference sequence). CDR3 length equals 14 residues. CDR3: CASSLGTVSYEQYF. CDR3 in DNA: TGTGCCAGCAGCTTAGGGACAGTTAGCTACGAGCAGTACTTC.

As concerns this clonotype: Possible read error: a much larger clone is one base away. The V and J genes are TRBV5-6 and TRBJ2-7; D not certain. Trimming took 3 bases from V and 2 from J, leaving 12 bases between them. The CDR3 sequence is 14 residues long. CDR1 and CDR2 (germline): SGHDT, YYEEEE. The CDR3 nucleotides read TGTGCCAGCAGCTACCGCTCCCGCCCCTACGAGCAGTACTTC. This encodes CASSYRSRPYEQYF.

The rearrangement joins TRBV24-1 to TRBJ1-4; D gene uncertain. Trimming removed 6 bases from V and 4 bases from J, with 11 bases in between. Germline V gene sequence: CDR1 KGHDR, CDR2 SFDVKD. This CDR3 is 14 amino acids long. The CDR3: CATSSGRLNEKLFF. Written as DNA, the CDR3 is TGTGCCACCAGTTCAGGTCGACTTAATGAAAAACTGTTTTTT.

This chain connects TRBV11-2 to TRBJ1-1; tentative D call: TRBD1 (5 bases). Trimming left V 5 bases short and J 1 base short, with 14 bases between. CDR3 size: 15 residues. Germline assignment: CDR1 SGHAT and CDR2 FQNNGV. The CDR3 region is CASSPNPGGNTEAFF. In DNA form, the CDR3 reads TGTGCCAGCAGCCCAAACCCGGGGGGGAACACTGAAGCTTTCTTT.

This clonotype appeared many times. This sequence joins TRBV27 and TRBJ2-7; the D gene could be TRBD1 or TRBD2 (6 bases each). This CDR3 is 15 amino acids long. V lost 0 bases and J lost 4, with 13 bases in between. The V gene's germline CDR1 is MNHEY and CDR2 SMNVEV (reference sequence). The CDR3 coding sequence is TGTGCCAGCAGTTTATCCGGGGGCGGGGTTTACGAGCAGTACTTC. Amino acids: CASSLSGGGVYEQYF.

This clonotype was counted a few times. The rearrangement links TRBV7-2 to TRBJ2-1; weak D call: TRBD2 (6 bases). The V end was cut by 2 bases, the J end by 6 bases, with 17 bases between. Germline V gene sequence: CDR1 SGHTA, CDR2 FQGNSA. The CDR3 is 16 residues long. The CDR3 DNA follows: TGTGCCAGCAGCTTACTGGGGGGTTCGGCGGCCAATGAGCAGTTCTTC. Residues: CASSLLGGSAANEQFF.

A few counts support this clonotype. The chain joins TRBV13 to TRBJ2-3; 16 bases are shared with TRBD2. The CDR3 totals 19 residues. Trimming took 5 bases from V and 2 from J; bases not matched to a gene: 10. The germline V gene has CDR1 PRHDT and CDR2 FYEKMQ (reference sequence). DNA of the CDR3: TGTGCCAGCAGCGCGGCGGGACTAGCGGGGGGGGCCAACACAGATACGCAGTATTTT. Residues: CASSAAGLAGGANTDTQYF.

The chain has TRBV27 and TRBJ1-4; D perhaps matches TRBD1 (5 bases). The V and J ends lost 4 bases and 4 bases respectively, with 19 bases between them. This CDR3 comprises 17 residues. Germline assignment: CDR1 MNHEY and CDR2 SMNVEV (reference sequence). CDR3 protein: CASSYYGTPGSNEKLFF. The CDR3 DNA sequence: TGTGCCAGCAGTTATTACGGGACCCCCGGGAGTAATGAAAAACTGTTTTTT.

This chain joins TRBV20-1 and TRBJ2-5, with D perhaps being TRBD1 or TRBD2 (5 bases each). The V and J ends lost 0 bases and 2 bases respectively, with 13 bases between them. CDR1 and CDR2 (germline): DFQATT, SNEGSKA (reference sequence). The CDR3 spans 15 residues. The CDR3: CSARDDGGFQETQYF. The CDR3 DNA sequence: TGCAGTGCTAGAGATGATGGGGGTTTTCAAGAGACCCAGTACTTC.

This clonotype occurred many times. The J gene is TRBJ1-1, the V gene TRBV7-8; D gene ambiguous. Germline CDR1 is SGHVS and CDR2 is FQNEAQ. V was pared by 4 bases and J by 5 bases, with 8 bases between. The CDR3 is 12 residues long. The CDR3, as DNA: TGTGCCAGCAGCTACGGTAGAACTGAAGCTTTCTTT. Its protein product is CASSYGRTEAFF.

The V gene is TRBV29-1, the J gene TRBJ2-5; D remains ambiguous. V was pared by 7 bases and J by 1 base, with 13 bases between. Germline V gene data show CDR1 as SQVTM and CDR2 as ANQGSEA. CDR3 length: 13 amino acids. The chain's CDR3 is CSATRHRQETQYF. The CDR3 DNA sequence: TGCAGCGCTACACGGCACCGCCAAGAGACCCAGTACTTC.

The chain couples TRBV7-2 to TRBJ2-1, with 7 bases that match TRBD1. From germline, CDR1 is SGHTA and CDR2 FQGNSA. This CDR3 spans 15 amino acids. Unmatched junction bases numbered 10, after V lost 2 bases and J lost 9 bases. The CDR3 bases are TGTGCCAGCAGCTTAAGTCCCGTCGAGGGGGCTGAGCAGTTCTTC. Translation: CASSLSPVEGAEQFF.

The genes are TRBV19 and TRBJ1-1, with 8 bases lining up with TRBD1. V shed 5 bases and J 5 bases; nucleotides not matched to a gene: 7. There are 14 residues in the CDR3. The germline V gene encodes CDR1 LNHDA and CDR2 SQIVND (reference sequence). CDR3 loop: CASSSGGLATEAFF. CDR3 nucleotide sequence: TGTGCCAGTAGTTCAGGGGGCCTCGCGACTGAAGCTTTCTTT.

This clonotype was observed many times. The rearrangement links TRBV11-2 to TRBJ2-7, with 8 bases aligning to TRBD2. Germline assignment: CDR1 SGHAT and CDR2 FQNNGV. This CDR3 has 15 residues. The V gene end was trimmed by 2 bases and the J gene end by 5 bases; junction bases not matched to a gene: 8. The CDR3 sequence is CASSLRTGGRHEQYF. CDR3 sequence (DNA): TGTGCCAGCAGCTTACGTACGGGAGGGAGGCACGAGCAGTACTTC.

DNA of the CDR3: TGTGCCAGCTCACCGGGGACTAGCGGGATCCTCGTTGAGACCCAGTACTTC. It specifies CASSPGTSGILVETQYF. This chain links TRBV18 with TRBJ2-5; 13 bases line up with TRBD2. CDR3 length: 17 amino acids. The V segment lost 3 bases and the J segment 5 bases; nucleotides outside the gene matches: 9. Germline values: CDR1 KGHSH, CDR2 LQKENI.

The rearrangement joins TRBV27 to TRBJ2-3; TRBD2 agrees at 7 bases. The CDR3 has 14 residues. The trim removed 7 bases at V and 6 bases at J, leaving 10 bases unmatched. The V gene's germline CDR1 is MNHEY and CDR2 SMNVEV (reference sequence). The chain's CDR3 is CASKRTRGADTQYF. CDR3 in DNA: TGTGCCAGCAAGCGGACTAGAGGGGCGGATACGCAGTATTTT.

A few counts support this clonotype. The chain couples TRBV7-9 to TRBJ1-1, with D uncertain. The germline V and J ends were trimmed by 6 bases and 0 bases, with 8 bases remaining between them. CDR1 and CDR2 from the germline V gene are SEHNR and FQNEAQ (reference sequence). This CDR3 has 13 amino acids. CDR3 sequence reads: CASRSTMNTEAFF. The CDR3 DNA follows: TGTGCCAGCAGGAGTACCATGAACACTGAAGCTTTCTTT.

This clonotype was observed a handful of times. This chain uses TRBV9 with TRBJ1-3; D is possibly TRBD1 (6 bases). This CDR3 region has 15 residues. CDR1 and CDR2 (germline): SGDLS, YYNGEE. Trimming pared 3 bases from V and 4 bases from J, leaving 14 bases between. This CDR3 reads CASSALRGSGNTIYF. In nucleotides, the CDR3 is TGTGCCAGCAGCGCGCTCAGGGGATCCGGAAACACCATATATTTT.